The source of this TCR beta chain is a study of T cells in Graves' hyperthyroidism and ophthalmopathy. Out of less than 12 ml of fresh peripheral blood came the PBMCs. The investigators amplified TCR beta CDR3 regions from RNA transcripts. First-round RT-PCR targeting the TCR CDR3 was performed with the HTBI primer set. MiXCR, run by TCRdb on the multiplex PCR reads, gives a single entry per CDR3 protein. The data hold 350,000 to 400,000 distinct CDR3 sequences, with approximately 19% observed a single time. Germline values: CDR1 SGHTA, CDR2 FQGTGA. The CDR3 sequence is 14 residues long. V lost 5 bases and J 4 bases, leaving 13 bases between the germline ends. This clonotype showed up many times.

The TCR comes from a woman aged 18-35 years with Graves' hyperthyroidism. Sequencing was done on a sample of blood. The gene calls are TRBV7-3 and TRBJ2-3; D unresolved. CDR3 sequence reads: CASSRGSRSDTQYF. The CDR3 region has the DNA TGTGCCAGCAGCAGAGGATCACGATCAGATACGCAGTATTTT.